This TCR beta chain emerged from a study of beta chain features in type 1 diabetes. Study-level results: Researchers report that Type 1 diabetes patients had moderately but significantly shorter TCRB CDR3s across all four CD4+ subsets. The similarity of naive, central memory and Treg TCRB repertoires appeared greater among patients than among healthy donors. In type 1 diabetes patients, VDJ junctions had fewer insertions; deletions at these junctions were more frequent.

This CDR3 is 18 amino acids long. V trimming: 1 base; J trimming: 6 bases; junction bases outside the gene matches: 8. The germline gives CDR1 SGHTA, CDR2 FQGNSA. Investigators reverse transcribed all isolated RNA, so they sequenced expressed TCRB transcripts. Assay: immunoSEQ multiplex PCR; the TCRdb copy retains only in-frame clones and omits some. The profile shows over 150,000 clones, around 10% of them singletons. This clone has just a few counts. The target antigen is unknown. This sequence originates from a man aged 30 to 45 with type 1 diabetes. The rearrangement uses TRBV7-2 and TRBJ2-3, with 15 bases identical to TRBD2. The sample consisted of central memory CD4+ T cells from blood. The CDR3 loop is CASSLDGLAGGPLDTQYF. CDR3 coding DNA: TGTGCCAGCAGCTTAGACGGACTAGCGGGAGGGCCCTTGGATACGCAGTATTTT.